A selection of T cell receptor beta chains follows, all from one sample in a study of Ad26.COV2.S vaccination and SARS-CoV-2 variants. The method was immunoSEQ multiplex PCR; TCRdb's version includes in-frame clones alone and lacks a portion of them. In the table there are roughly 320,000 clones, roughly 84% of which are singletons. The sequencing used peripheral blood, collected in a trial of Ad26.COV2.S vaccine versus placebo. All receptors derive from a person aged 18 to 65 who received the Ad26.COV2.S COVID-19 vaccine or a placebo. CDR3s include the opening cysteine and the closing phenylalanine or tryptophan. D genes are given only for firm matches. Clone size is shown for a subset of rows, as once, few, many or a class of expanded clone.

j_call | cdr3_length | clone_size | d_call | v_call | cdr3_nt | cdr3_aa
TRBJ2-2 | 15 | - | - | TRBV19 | TGTGCCAGTAGTACAACACGGGGCTACACCGGGGAGCTGTTTTTT | CASSTTRGYTGELFF
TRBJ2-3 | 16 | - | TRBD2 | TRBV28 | TGTGCCAGCAGGAATCCTCCCGGGACTACCAAGGATACGCAGTATTTT | CASRNPPGTTKDTQYF
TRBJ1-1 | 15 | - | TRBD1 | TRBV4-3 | TGCGCCAGCAGCCAGACGACAGGGGGGAACACTGAAGCTTTCTTT | CASSQTTGGNTEAFF
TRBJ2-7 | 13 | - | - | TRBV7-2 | TGTGCCAGCAGCTTACGACAGCTATACGAGCAGTACTTC | CASSLRQLYEQYF
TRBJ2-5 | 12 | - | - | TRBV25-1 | TGTGCCAGCATGGGGTGGGGCGCGACCCAGTACTTC | CASMGWGATQYF
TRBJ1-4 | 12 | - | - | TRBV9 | TGTGCCAGCAGCTCAGGGAATGAAAAACTGTTTTTT | CASSSGNEKLFF
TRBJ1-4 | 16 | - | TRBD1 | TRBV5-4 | TGTGCCAGCAGCTTCGGACAGGGCGCAACTAATGAAAAACTGTTTTTT | CASSFGQGATNEKLFF
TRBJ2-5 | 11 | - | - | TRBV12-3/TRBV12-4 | TGTGCCAGCAGTCGGGGAGAGACCCAGTACTTC | CASSRGETQYF
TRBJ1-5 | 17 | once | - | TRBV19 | TGTGCCAGTAGTAGAAATTACAGGACGCTTAGCAATCAGCCCCAGCATTTT | CASSRNYRTLSNQPQHF
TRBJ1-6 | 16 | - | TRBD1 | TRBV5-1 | TGCGCCAGCAGCTGGGCAGATGGGACAGGGAATTCACCCCTCCACTTT | CASSWADGTGNSPLHF
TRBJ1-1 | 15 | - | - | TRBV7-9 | TGTGCCAGCAGCCTTGGGTGGACACAGAACACTGAAGCTTTCTTT | CASSLGWTQNTEAFF